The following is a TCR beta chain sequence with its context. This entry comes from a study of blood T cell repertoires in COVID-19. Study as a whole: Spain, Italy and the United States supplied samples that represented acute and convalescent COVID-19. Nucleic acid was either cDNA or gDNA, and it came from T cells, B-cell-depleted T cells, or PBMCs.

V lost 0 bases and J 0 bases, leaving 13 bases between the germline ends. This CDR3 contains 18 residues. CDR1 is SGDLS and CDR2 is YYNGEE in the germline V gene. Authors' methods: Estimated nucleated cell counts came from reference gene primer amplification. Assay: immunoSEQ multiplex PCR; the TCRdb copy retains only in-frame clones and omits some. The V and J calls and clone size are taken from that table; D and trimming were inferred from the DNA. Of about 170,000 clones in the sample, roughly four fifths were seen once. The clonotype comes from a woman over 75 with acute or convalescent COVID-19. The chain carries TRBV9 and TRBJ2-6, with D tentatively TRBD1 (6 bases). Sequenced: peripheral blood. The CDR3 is CASSVDGTGLSGANVLTF. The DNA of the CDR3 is TGTGCCAGCAGCGTAGATGGAACAGGGCTCTCTGGGGCCAACGTCCTGACTTTC.